This is a list of T cell receptor beta chains from one sample in a study of blood T cell repertoires in COVID-19. The method was immunoSEQ multiplex PCR; TCRdb's version includes in-frame clones alone and lacks a portion of them. Of 120,000 or so clones listed, 75% to 85% were seen once; the top ten hold about 40%. Sequenced sample: peripheral blood. All receptors come from a man in his forties or fifties with active or convalescent COVID-19. CDR3s include the opening cysteine and the closing phenylalanine or tryptophan. A D gene is named only where the DNA matches it firmly. Size tells how often a clone was seen (once, few, many) or the class of an expanded clone, and some rows leave it out.

V	size	J	D	DNA	CDR3
TRBV5-1	NA	TRBJ2-5	TRBD2	TGCGCCAGCAGCTCCCTCGGGATGCCTAGCGGGGGGGAGTCCCAGTACTTC	CASSSLGMPSGGESQYF
TRBV7-9	NA	TRBJ2-2	NA	TGTGCCAGCAGTCGAATCGGCCAGGGATTGAACACCGGGGAGCTGTTTTTT	CASSRIGQGLNTGELFF
TRBV6-1	NA	TRBJ2-7	TRBD2	TGTGCCAGCAGTGAGGGGGCTAGCGGGAGGGCCCGTTACGAGCAGTACTTC	CASSEGASGRARYEQYF
TRBV9	NA	TRBJ1-2	NA	TGTGCCAGCAGCGTAGCGGGGAGCCCCAGCTATGGCTACACCTTC	CASSVAGSPSYGYTF
TRBV2	NA	TRBJ1-5	TRBD1	TGTGCCAGCAGCGGACAGGTATATGGAGTGCCCCAGCATTTT	CASSGQVYGVPQHF
TRBV6-5	NA	TRBJ1-2	TRBD1	TGTGCCAGCAGCCCGAACTGGGGACAGGGGGTAACTCCTCACTTC	CASSPNWGQGVTPHF
TRBV4-3	NA	TRBJ1-2	NA	TGCGCCAGCAGCCAAGAAGCAGGGCGGAACTATGGCTACACCTTC	CASSQEAGRNYGYTF
TRBV30	few	TRBJ2-1	NA	TGTGCCTGGAGTGTACGCGGTGAGCAGTTCTTC	CAWSVRGEQFF
TRBV5-1	NA	TRBJ1-6	NA	TGCGCCAGCAGCGAGGACGTCCACGGTGGGGGGGCCGAGTCACCCCTCCACTTT	CASSEDVHGGGAESPLHF
TRBV5-4	once	TRBJ2-4	TRBD1	TGTGCCAGCAGCCTGATGACACAGGGGGCAGCCAAAAACATTCAGTACTTC	CASSLMTQGAAKNIQYF
TRBV6-5	NA	TRBJ1-1	NA	TGTGCCAGCAGTTACTCGCCCGCTGGGGGGGACACTGAAGCTTTCTTT	CASSYSPAGGDTEAFF
TRBV7-9	NA	TRBJ1-5	NA	TGTGCCAGCAGCTTCGGGGGATTAGGGAATCAGCCCCAGCATTTT	CASSFGGLGNQPQHF
TRBV7-9	NA	TRBJ2-3	NA	TGTGCCAGCAGCTTTGGGGGGTTCAGCACAGATACGCAGTATTTT	CASSFGGFSTDTQYF
TRBV19	NA	TRBJ1-5	NA	TGTGCCAGTAAAGACAGTACCTATCAGCCCCAGCATTTT	CASKDSTYQPQHF
TRBV11-3	NA	TRBJ2-2	NA	TGTGCCAGCAGCTTAGTTGGCGGAGTGAACACCGGGGAGCTGTTTTTT	CASSLVGGVNTGELFF
TRBV5-1	NA	TRBJ1-6	NA	TGCGCCAGCAGCTGGGACACCCGTGGTTCACCCCTCCACTTT	CASSWDTRGSPLHF
TRBV18	NA	TRBJ1-2	TRBD1	TGTGCCAGCTCACCTGCCGGGACAGGGGGAGGCTATGGCTACACCTTC	CASSPAGTGGGYGYTF
TRBV3-1/TRBV3-2	NA	TRBJ1-4	NA	TGTGCCAGCAGCCAAGATCACGGCAGGGGTGGGAATGAAAAACTGTTTTTT	CASSQDHGRGGNEKLFF
TRBV30	NA	TRBJ1-3	NA	TGTGCCTGGAATCAGGGCCGGGGGGGAAACACCATATATTTT	CAWNQGRGGNTIYF
TRBV29-1	few	TRBJ2-2	TRBD1	TGCAGCGTCAAACCTGGACAGGGGAACGGGGAGCTGTTTTTT	CSVKPGQGNGELFF
TRBV4-2	NA	TRBJ2-7	NA	TGTGCCAGCAGCCAAGATCGGCTATCAGGCGAGCAGTACTTC	CASSQDRLSGEQYF
TRBV30	NA	TRBJ2-7	NA	TGTGCCTGGAGTGAAAAGGGGCGCGACGAGCAGTACTTC	CAWSEKGRDEQYF
TRBV19	NA	TRBJ2-7	NA	TGTGCCAGTAGTCCATCAACCGGAGGGTACGAGCAGTACTTC	CASSPSTGGYEQYF
TRBV19	NA	TRBJ2-2	TRBD1	TGTGCCAGTAATTTGGACAGGGTCACCGGGGAGCTGTTTTTT	CASNLDRVTGELFF
TRBV11-2	NA	TRBJ2-1	TRBD1	TGTGCCAGCAGCTTAGAAACAGGGGGATACAATGAGCAGTTCTTC	CASSLETGGYNEQFF
TRBV11-2	NA	TRBJ2-5	NA	TGTGCCAGCAGCTTAGGGGGCGCGAATGCTGAGACCCAGTACTTC	CASSLGGANAETQYF
TRBV6-4	NA	TRBJ2-1	TRBD2	TGTGCCAGCAGTGAAATGAGCGGGAACCCCTACAATGAGCAGTTCTTC	CASSEMSGNPYNEQFF